This T cell receptor beta chain appears in the sequencing data of a study of blood T cell repertoires in COVID-19. As for the study in general: The cDNA or gDNA used as material had been derived from T cells, B-cell-depleted T cells, or PBMCs.

Per the germline V gene, CDR1 is SGHDT and CDR2 is YYEEEE. The CDR3 contains 13 residues. V shed 4 bases, J shed 10 bases, and the junction held 5 bases outside the gene matches. The data were produced by immunoSEQ multiplex PCR, yet TCRdb's version contains in-frame clones alone and is incomplete. The sample yields roughly 30,000 clones, more than 75% seen once. J is TRBJ2-6 and V is TRBV5-6; TRBD1 matches 7 bases. This receptor was obtained from a human donor in a cohort sampled during active COVID-19. Sequencing was carried out using peripheral blood. This CDR3 reads CASSPGQSNVLTF. DNA for the CDR3: TGTGCCAGCAGCCCGGGACAGTCAAACGTCCTGACTTTC.